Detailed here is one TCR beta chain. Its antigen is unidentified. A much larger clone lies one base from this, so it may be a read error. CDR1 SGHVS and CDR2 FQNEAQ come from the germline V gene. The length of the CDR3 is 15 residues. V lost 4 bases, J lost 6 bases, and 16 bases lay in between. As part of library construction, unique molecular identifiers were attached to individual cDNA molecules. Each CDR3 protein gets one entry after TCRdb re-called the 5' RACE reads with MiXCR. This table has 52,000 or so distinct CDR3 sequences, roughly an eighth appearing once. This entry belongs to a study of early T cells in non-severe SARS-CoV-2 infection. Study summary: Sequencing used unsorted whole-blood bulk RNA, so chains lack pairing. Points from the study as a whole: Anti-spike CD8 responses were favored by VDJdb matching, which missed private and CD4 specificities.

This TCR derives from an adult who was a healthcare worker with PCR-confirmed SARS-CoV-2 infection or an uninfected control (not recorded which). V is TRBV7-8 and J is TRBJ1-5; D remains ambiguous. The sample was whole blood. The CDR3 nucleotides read TGTGCCAGCAGCTCCGCCAGACTTGACCTTCAGCCCCAGCATTTT. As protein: CASSSARLDLQPQHF.